These T cell receptor beta chains were read from a single sample in a study of blood T cell repertoires in COVID-19. Method: immunoSEQ multiplex PCR; TCRdb's copy keeps in-frame clones and lacks some. The sample has 300,000 to 400,000 clones, about 90% seen once. Sequenced input: peripheral blood. These receptors were collected from a woman between 45 and 65 years old with COVID-19, enrolled during active disease. Each CDR3 is given with its conserved first and last residue. D genes are given only for firm matches. The size field is filled for only some rows; it gives once, few, many or a size class.

j_call,clone_size,d_call,v_call,cdr3_nt,cdr3_aa
TRBJ1-1,.,.,TRBV28,TGTGCCGGAGCAGGGAGGGCGGACACTGAAGCTTTCTTT,CAGAGRADTEAFF
TRBJ2-2,.,.,TRBV24-1,TGTGCCACCAGTGATTTGTCATTACAGGACACCGGGGAGCTGTTTTTT,CATSDLSLQDTGELFF
TRBJ1-4,.,.,TRBV2,TGTGCCAGCAGGAGGACAGTCTATGGAGAAAAACTGTTTTTT,CASRRTVYGEKLFF
TRBJ1-2,few,TRBD1,TRBV6-2/TRBV6-3,TGTGCCAGCAGTAAACCGGGACAGGGGGCCAGTGGCTACACCTTC,CASSKPGQGASGYTF
TRBJ1-5,.,.,TRBV5-8,TGTGCCAGCAGCTTGGGATTGACAGCAAATCAGCCCCAGCATTTT,CASSLGLTANQPQHF
TRBJ2-1,.,.,TRBV20-1,TGCAGTGCTAGGACCTCACAGGAGCAGTTCTTC,CSARTSQEQFF
TRBJ1-4,few,TRBD1,TRBV30,TGTGCCTGGAGGCAACCGGGACAGGGTGAAAAACTGTTTTTT,CAWRQPGQGEKLFF
TRBJ2-6,.,.,TRBV30,TGTGCCTGGGCCCAACCGGGACAAACGCCCTCTGGGGCCAACGTCCTGACTTTC,CAWAQPGQTPSGANVLTF
TRBJ1-2,.,.,TRBV25-1,TGTGCCAGCAGTGAGGGCCCAGGGATCTATGGCTACACCTTC,CASSEGPGIYGYTF
TRBJ2-3,.,TRBD1,TRBV5-1,TGCGCCAGCAGCTCCGGGACAGGGGGACCAGATACGCAGTATTTT,CASSSGTGGPDTQYF
TRBJ1-6,.,TRBD1,TRBV7-8,TGTGCCAGCAGCGCCCGACAGGGAGGCAATTCACCCCTCCACTTT,CASSARQGGNSPLHF
TRBJ1-5,.,TRBD1,TRBV6-5,TGTGCCAGCAGTACAGGGGGCTTGCGGATTCAGCCCCAGCATTTT,CASSTGGLRIQPQHF
TRBJ2-3,few,TRBD1,TRBV25-1,TGTGCCAGCAGTGAATATAATTCGTGGGACAGGGGGCGGGATACGCAGTATTTT,CASSEYNSWDRGRDTQYF
TRBJ1-1,.,.,TRBV19,TGTGCCAGTAGTATTCGGGACACTGAAGCTTTCTTT,CASSIRDTEAFF
TRBJ2-7,once,TRBD2,TRBV5-1,TGCGCCAGCAGCTATACTAGCGGGAGTATCTCCGAGCAGTACTTC,CASSYTSGSISEQYF
TRBJ2-7,.,TRBD2,TRBV6-2/TRBV6-3,TGTGCCAGCAGTTCCCGTAAGCACAGCGGGAGGGTCTACTACGAGCAGTACTTC,CASSSRKHSGRVYYEQYF
TRBJ1-4,.,TRBD1,TRBV19,TGTGCCAGTAGTGATGGGACAGGGGGGAATGAAAAACTGTTTTTT,CASSDGTGGNEKLFF
TRBJ2-1,few,.,TRBV21-1,TGTGCCAGCAGGCGGGGGAGGGCAATTGTATGGAATGAGCAGTTCTTC,CASRRGRAIVWNEQFF
TRBJ1-5,.,TRBD1,TRBV5-5,TGTGCCAGCAGCTTGACCGGGACAGGGTATCAGCCCCAGCATTTT,CASSLTGTGYQPQHF
TRBJ1-5,.,.,TRBV12-3/TRBV12-4,TGTGCCAGCAACGCGGGGGGAAATCAGCCCCAGCATTTT,CASNAGGNQPQHF
TRBJ1-5,few,.,TRBV2,TGTGCCAGCAGGGTCCCAGTTAGCAATCAGCCCCAGCATTTT,CASRVPVSNQPQHF
TRBJ1-2,.,.,TRBV12-3/TRBV12-4,TGTGCCAGCAGTTTCCGGGGGAACTATGGCTACACCTTC,CASSFRGNYGYTF
TRBJ1-6,.,.,TRBV19,TGTGCCAGTAGTACTCGGCCGCCGGAGTCACCCCTCCACTTT,CASSTRPPESPLHF
TRBJ2-1,.,.,TRBV5-1,TGCGCCAGCAGCTCCACGACGGGGTCGTACAATGAGCAGTTCTTC,CASSSTTGSYNEQFF
TRBJ1-2,.,TRBD1,TRBV7-9,TGTGCCAGCAGCGCACAGGGGGCGTGGGGCTACACCTTC,CASSAQGAWGYTF
TRBJ2-7,once,.,TRBV10-2,TGCGCCAGCAGTGCGACTAGCTACGAGCAGTACTTC,CASSATSYEQYF
TRBJ1-2,.,TRBD1,TRBV6-5,TGTGCCAGCAGTTACTCGACACAGGGGGCAGGGGGCTACACCTTC,CASSYSTQGAGGYTF
TRBJ1-4,few,.,TRBV2,TGTGCCAGCAGGACAGACGGTGAAAAACTGTTTTTT,CASRTDGEKLFF
TRBJ1-5,.,.,TRBV6-5,TGTGCCAGCAGTTACTCTAACGGTGATCAGCCCCAGCATTTT,CASSYSNGDQPQHF
TRBJ2-3,.,.,TRBV3-1/TRBV3-2,TGTGCCAGCAGCGGGAGCCGAAGCACAGATACGCAGTATTTT,CASSGSRSTDTQYF
TRBJ2-6,.,TRBD1,TRBV7-9,TGTGCCAGCAGCCCGCGGACAGGGTCGGCCCCTGGGGCCAACGTCCTGACTTTC,CASSPRTGSAPGANVLTF
TRBJ2-2,.,.,TRBV30,TGTGCCTGGAGTGTATCAGTTTACGGGGAGCTGTTTTTT,CAWSVSVYGELFF
TRBJ2-5,.,.,TRBV5-8,TGTGCCAGCAGCTTCAGTCTCGCAGAGACCCAGTACTTC,CASSFSLAETQYF
TRBJ1-1,.,.,TRBV5-1,TGCGCCAGCAGGAACTCCGGAGGGACTGAAGCTTTCTTT,CASRNSGGTEAFF
TRBJ2-7,.,TRBD2,TRBV5-6,TGTGCCAGCAGCTGGGGACTAGCGGGAGCTGAAGAGCAGTACTTC,CASSWGLAGAEEQYF
TRBJ2-3,once,.,TRBV19,TGTGCCAGTAGTATGGAGAGGAGGGCCGGAGATACGCAGTATTTT,CASSMERRAGDTQYF
TRBJ1-6,.,TRBD1,TRBV18,TGTGCCAGCTCACCACCGGCACAGGGGAGCTCACCCCTCCACTTT,CASSPPAQGSSPLHF
TRBJ1-2,once,.,TRBV25-1,TGTGCCAGCAGTGACCTCTCCCCCGGGATGGGTGGCTACACCTTC,CASSDLSPGMGGYTF
TRBJ2-1,.,TRBD1,TRBV19,TGTGCCAGTAGTAAGGGACAGGGAGCGTCCTACAATGAGCAGTTCTTC,CASSKGQGASYNEQFF
TRBJ1-1,.,TRBD1,TRBV30,TGTGCCTCTAAACAGGGGGCGAGCACTGAAGCTTTCTTT,CASKQGASTEAFF
TRBJ1-5,.,.,TRBV6-6,TGTGCCAGCAGTTACGGGGCAGGGTACAATCAGCCCCAGCATTTT,CASSYGAGYNQPQHF
TRBJ2-7,.,.,TRBV2,TGTGCCAGCAGAGGGAGCCGTATCTACGAGCAGTACTTC,CASRGSRIYEQYF
TRBJ2-5,.,.,TRBV18,TGTGCCAGCTCACTAGAATTAGCGATCCAAGAGACCCAGTACTTC,CASSLELAIQETQYF
TRBJ2-3,.,.,TRBV28,TGTGCCAGCAGACAAGCCTGGACAGTCGAGCTCACAGATACGCAGTATTTT,CASRQAWTVELTDTQYF
TRBJ1-5,.,.,TRBV6-4,TGTGCCAGAGGCGGGGAGGAGCCCCAGCATTTT,CARGGEEPQHF
TRBJ1-1,.,.,TRBV19,TGTGCCAGTAGTATCGGATTGTGGGCCGCAGGGGTTCACACTGAAGCTTTCTTT,CASSIGLWAAGVHTEAFF
TRBJ2-1,.,.,TRBV10-1,TGCGCCAGCAGTCCCGACTCCAACCTTTACAATGAGCAGTTCTTC,CASSPDSNLYNEQFF
TRBJ2-3,.,TRBD2,TRBV5-1,TGCGCCAGCAGCTTGGACCCGACTAGCGGTCCGCAGTATTTT,CASSLDPTSGPQYF
TRBJ1-5,.,.,TRBV7-9,TGTGCCAGCAGCTCCGACGCGGGTCAGCCCCAGCATTTT,CASSSDAGQPQHF
TRBJ1-2,.,TRBD1,TRBV2,TGTGCCAGCAGTGACGTGTCACAGGGGGGATGGGGCTACACCTTC,CASSDVSQGGWGYTF
TRBJ1-6,.,.,TRBV30,TGTGCCTGGAGCCAAAGGAGCTCCTATAATTCACCCCTCCACTTT,CAWSQRSSYNSPLHF
TRBJ1-2,.,.,TRBV9,TGTGCCAGCAGCCCTACTTCCGACGGGAACTATGGCTACACCTTC,CASSPTSDGNYGYTF
TRBJ1-2,.,TRBD1,TRBV15,TGTGCCACCAGCAGAGTCCCGCGGGACAGGGATCGTACCCATGGCTACACCTTC,CATSRVPRDRDRTHGYTF